The clone carrying this T cell receptor (beta chain) was counted many times. The antigen is not known. Trimming at V came to 0 bases and at J to 2 bases, leaving 5 bases not matched to a gene. CDR1 and CDR2 (germline): SGHKS, YYEKEE (reference sequence). This CDR3 spans 15 amino acids. The sample belongs to a study of blood T cells in healthy people across ages. Primers used in a second PCR of about 6 to 11 cycles were a sample-barcoded 5' primer and a J-beta primer mix. TCRdb itself ran the 5' RACE reads through MiXCR, one entry per CDR3 protein. This sample yields over 600,000 distinct CDR3 sequences, of which around 38% are seen a single time; around 30% belongs to the top ten. Findings of the study overall: Older age went with lower TCR beta diversity per million T cells, in a roughly linear way. Estimated diversity, derived from one million T cells, was regarded as an underestimate. The donors' CMV status was not determined, possibly confounding changes in expanded clonotypes. PBMC samples, being unsorted, prevented any conclusive comparison of naive and antigen-experienced cells.

The specimen sequenced was blood. The gene calls are TRBV5-5 and TRBJ2-7; 7 bases fit TRBD1. The TCR sequence derives from a man older than 75 in good health. The CDR3 protein is CASSLATDRAYEQYF. In DNA form, the CDR3 reads TGTGCCAGCAGCTTGGCCACAGACAGGGCCTACGAGCAGTACTTC.